The T cell receptor beta chain described here comes from a study of T cells after yellow fever vaccination. TCRdb ran MiXCR on the 5' RACE reads and lists one entry per CDR3 protein. The top ten hold around 14% of the sample, which has about 630,000 distinct CDR3 sequences, over 9% seen once. CDR3 size: 15 residues. V shed 1 base and J shed 2 bases, with 10 bases lying between them. This clonotype has just a few counts. The origin of this receptor is a man aged 25 to 45 who received the YFV17D yellow fever vaccine. This chain links TRBV12-3 or TRBV12-4 with TRBJ2-3, with D perhaps matching TRBD1 or TRBD2 (5 bases each). Sequenced here: PBMCs, sampled on the day of the yellow fever booster vaccination. The CDR3 loop is CASSLVTGPTDTQYF. In DNA form, the CDR3 reads TGTGCCAGCAGTTTAGTAACGGGACCCACAGATACGCAGTATTTT.